This T cell receptor (beta chain) was observed in a study of blood T cell repertoires in COVID-19. Study details: COVID-19 samples collected from the United States, Italy and Spain covered acute and convalescent phases.

As originally analysed: Nucleated cell counts were estimated from reference gene primer amplification. Using immunoSEQ multiplex PCR, the repertoire was profiled, and TCRdb retains in-frame clones only, with some absent. V and J calls and clone size are as listed in that table; D and trimming were resolved from the DNA. The sample shows about 140,000 clones, roughly 85% of them seen only once. The junction had 6 bases not matched to a gene; V was cut back by 0 bases and J by 5 bases. There are 15 residues in the CDR3. CDR1 is SGHDT and CDR2 is YYEEEE in the germline V gene. Sequenced sample: peripheral blood. The clonotype was recovered from a middle-aged man with acute or convalescent COVID-19. The chain has TRBV5-6 and TRBJ1-2; 8 positions match TRBD1. CDR3 sequence: CASSLGDRGGYGYTF. The CDR3 coding sequence is TGTGCCAGCAGCTTGGGCGACAGGGGCGGATATGGCTACACCTTC.